This T cell receptor (beta chain) was observed in a study of cytomegalovirus exposure and HLA in healthy donors. Whole-study results and caveats: Across donors, presence/absence analyses took sequencing depth to be roughly uniform.

Researchers ran the PCR with 60 Vbeta and 13 Jbeta primers. TCRdb's copy holds only in-frame clones and misses some; the assay was immunoSEQ multiplex PCR. The sample holds about 210,000 clones, 82% seen once. This CDR3 has 19 residues. The germline gives CDR1 SQVTM, CDR2 ANQGSEA. V dropped 5 bases and J dropped 8; count of bases not matched to a gene: 25. Concerning this clone: Its antigen is still unknown.

The sequenced sample was PBMCs. This clonotype was sampled from a man in his forties or fifties in good health and CMV-seropositive. The chain couples TRBV29-1 to TRBJ2-3; TRBD1 matches at 10 bases. The CDR3 loop is CSVYVGLGSRDRGPGTQYF. The CDR3 DNA sequence: TGCAGCGTTTACGTTGGTTTGGGCTCTAGGGACAGGGGCCCTGGTACGCAGTATTTT.